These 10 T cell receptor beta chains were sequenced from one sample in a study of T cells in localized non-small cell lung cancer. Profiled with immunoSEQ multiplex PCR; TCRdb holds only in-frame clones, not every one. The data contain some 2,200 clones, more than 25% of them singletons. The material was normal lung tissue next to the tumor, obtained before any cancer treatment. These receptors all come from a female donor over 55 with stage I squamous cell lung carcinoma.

CDR3 sequence (DNA): TGCGCCAGCAGACAGGGGGTGTTGGACACTGAAGCTTTCTTT. Translated: CASRQGVLDTEAFF. The chain links TRBV10-2 to TRBJ1-1; the match to TRBD1 covers 8 bases. CDR1 is WSHSY and CDR2 is SAAADI in the germline V gene. This CDR3 is 14 amino acids long. V lost 6 bases, J lost 3 bases, and 6 bases stayed unmatched.

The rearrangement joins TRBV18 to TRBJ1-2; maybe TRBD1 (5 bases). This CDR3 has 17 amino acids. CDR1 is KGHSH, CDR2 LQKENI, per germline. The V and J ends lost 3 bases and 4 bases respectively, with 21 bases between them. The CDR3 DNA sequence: TGTGCCAGCTCACCTACGGGACGAAGGGATGGTAGCTATGGCTACACCTTC. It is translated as CASSPTGRRDGSYGYTF.

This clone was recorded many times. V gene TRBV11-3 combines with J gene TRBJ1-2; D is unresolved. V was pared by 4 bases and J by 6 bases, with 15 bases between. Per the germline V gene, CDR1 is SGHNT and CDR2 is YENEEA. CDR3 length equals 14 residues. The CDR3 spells CASSWWEGTDGYTF. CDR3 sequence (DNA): TGTGCCAGCAGCTGGTGGGAGGGAACGGATGGCTACACCTTC. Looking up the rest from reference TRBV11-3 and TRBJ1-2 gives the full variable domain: EAGVVQSPRYKIIEKKQPVAFWCNPISGHNTLYWYLQNLGQGPELLIRYENEEAVDDSQLPKDRFSAERLKGVDSTLKIQPAELGDSAVYLCASSWWEGTDGYTFGSGTRLTVV.

The CDR3 region has the DNA TGCAGCGTTGAAGATGGATCAGGGCGGTCGAACGGGCAGTACTTC. It encodes CSVEDGSGRSNGQYF. The chain is built from TRBV29-1 and TRBJ2-7; D perhaps matches TRBD1 (5 bases). The CDR3 runs 15 residues. Germline loops: CDR1 SQVTM, CDR2 ANQGSEA. Trimming cost V 0 bases and J 9 bases, with 21 bases left between them.

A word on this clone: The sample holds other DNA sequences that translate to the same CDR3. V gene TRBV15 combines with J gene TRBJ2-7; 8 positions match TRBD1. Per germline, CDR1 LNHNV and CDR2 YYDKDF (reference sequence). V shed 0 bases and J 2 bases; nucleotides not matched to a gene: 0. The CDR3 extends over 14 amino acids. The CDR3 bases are TGTGCCACCAGCAGAGACAGGGGGCCCTACGAGCAGTACTTC. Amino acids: CATSRDRGPYEQYF.

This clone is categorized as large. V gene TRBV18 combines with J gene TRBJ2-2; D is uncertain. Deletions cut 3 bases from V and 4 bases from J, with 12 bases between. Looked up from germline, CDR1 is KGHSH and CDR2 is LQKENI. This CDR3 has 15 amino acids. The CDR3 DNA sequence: TGTGCCAGCTCACCCCAGTCTGGCGGCACCGGGGAGCTGTTTTTT. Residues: CASSPQSGGTGELFF.

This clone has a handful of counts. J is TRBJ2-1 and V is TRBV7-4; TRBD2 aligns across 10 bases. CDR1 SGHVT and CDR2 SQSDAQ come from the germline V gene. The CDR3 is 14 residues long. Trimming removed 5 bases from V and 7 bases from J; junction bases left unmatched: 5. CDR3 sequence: CASSPSGSLNEQFF. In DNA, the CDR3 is TGTGCCAGCAGCCCTAGCGGGAGTCTTAATGAGCAGTTCTTC.

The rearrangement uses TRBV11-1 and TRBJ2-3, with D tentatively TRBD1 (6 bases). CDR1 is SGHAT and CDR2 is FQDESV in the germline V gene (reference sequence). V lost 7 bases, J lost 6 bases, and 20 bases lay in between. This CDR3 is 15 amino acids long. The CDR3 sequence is CASTRGTGTRDTQYF. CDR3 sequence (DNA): TGTGCCAGCACCAGGGGAACAGGGACCCGGGATACGCAGTATTTT.

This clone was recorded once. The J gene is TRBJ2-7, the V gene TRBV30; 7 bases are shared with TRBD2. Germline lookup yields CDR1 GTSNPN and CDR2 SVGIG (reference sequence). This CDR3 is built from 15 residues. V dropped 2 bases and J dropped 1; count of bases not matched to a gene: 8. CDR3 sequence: CAWSFHSGLSYEQYF. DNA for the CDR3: TGTGCCTGGAGTTTTCATAGCGGGTTGTCCTACGAGCAGTACTTC. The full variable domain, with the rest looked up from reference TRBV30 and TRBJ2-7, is SQTIHQWPATLVQPVGSPLSLECTVEGTSNPNLYWYRQAAGRGLQLLFYSVGIGQISSEVPQNLSASRPQDRQFILSSKKLLLSDSGFYLCAWSFHSGLSYEQYFGPGTRLTVT.

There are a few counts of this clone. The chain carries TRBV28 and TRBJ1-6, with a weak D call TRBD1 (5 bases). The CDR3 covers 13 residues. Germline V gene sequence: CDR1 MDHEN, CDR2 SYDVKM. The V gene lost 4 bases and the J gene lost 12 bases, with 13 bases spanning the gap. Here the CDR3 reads CASSWQGGLPLHF. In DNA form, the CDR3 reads TGTGCCAGCAGTTGGCAGGGAGGTCTACCCCTCCACTTT.